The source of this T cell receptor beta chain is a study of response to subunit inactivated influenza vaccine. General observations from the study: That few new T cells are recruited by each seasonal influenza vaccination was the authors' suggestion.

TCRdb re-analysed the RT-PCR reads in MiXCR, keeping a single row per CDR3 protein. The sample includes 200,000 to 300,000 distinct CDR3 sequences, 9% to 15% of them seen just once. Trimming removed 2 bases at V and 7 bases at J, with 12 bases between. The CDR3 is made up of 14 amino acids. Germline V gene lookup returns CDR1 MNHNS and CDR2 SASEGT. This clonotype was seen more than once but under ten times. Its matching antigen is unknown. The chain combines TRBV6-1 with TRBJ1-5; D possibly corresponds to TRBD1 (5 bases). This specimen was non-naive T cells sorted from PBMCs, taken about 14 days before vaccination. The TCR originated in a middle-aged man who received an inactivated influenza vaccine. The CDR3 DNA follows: TGTGCCAGCAGTGAATTCAGGGTCGACCAGCCCCAGCATTTT. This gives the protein CASSEFRVDQPQHF.